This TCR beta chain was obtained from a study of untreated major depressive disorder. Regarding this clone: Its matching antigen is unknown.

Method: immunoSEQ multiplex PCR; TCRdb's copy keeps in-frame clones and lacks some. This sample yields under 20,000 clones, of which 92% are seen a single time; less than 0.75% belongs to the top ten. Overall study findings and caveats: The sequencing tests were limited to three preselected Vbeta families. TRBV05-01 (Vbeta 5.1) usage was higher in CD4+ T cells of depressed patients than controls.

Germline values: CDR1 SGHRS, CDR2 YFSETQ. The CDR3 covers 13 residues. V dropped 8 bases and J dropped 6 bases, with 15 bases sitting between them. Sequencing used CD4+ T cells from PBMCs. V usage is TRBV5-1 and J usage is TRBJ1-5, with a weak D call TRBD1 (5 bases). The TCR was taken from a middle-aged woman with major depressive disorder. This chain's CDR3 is CASRRGIGQPQHF. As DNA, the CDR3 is TGCGCCAGTCGGCGGGGGATCGGTCAGCCCCAGCATTTT.